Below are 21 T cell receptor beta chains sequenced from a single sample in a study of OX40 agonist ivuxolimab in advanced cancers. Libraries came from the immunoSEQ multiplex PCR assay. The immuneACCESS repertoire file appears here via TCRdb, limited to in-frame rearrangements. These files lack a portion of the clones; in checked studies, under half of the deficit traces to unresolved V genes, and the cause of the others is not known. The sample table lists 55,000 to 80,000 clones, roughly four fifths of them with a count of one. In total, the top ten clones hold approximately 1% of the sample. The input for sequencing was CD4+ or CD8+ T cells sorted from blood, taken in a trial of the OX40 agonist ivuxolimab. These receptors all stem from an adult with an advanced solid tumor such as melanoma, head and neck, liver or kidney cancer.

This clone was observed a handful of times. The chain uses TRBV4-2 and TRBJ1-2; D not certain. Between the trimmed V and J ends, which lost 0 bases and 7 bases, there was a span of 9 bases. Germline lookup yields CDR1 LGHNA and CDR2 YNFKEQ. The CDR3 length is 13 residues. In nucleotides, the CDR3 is TGTGCCAGCAGCCAAGATCGAGAGGGTGGCTACACCTTC. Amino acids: CASSQDREGGYTF.

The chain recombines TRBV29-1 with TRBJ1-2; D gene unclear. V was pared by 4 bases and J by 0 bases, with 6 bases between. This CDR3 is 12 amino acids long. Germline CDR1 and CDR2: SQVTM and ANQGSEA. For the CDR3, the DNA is TGCAGCGTTGGGGGTTCTAACTATGGCTACACCTTC. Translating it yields CSVGGSNYGYTF.

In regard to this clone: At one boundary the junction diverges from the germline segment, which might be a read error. The CDR3 nucleotides are TGTGCCAGCAGCCTCCCGACAGGGAACACTGAAGCTTTCTTT. Translated: CASSLPTGNTEAFF. The V gene is TRBV5-1, the J gene TRBJ1-1; D may be TRBD1 (6 bases). From germline, CDR1 is SGHRS and CDR2 YFSETQ. This CDR3 spans 14 amino acids.

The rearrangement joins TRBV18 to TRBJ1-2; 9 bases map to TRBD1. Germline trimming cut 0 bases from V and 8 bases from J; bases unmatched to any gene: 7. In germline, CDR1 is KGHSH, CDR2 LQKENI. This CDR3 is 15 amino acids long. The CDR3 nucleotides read TGTGCCAGCTCACCACCGGAGGGACAGGGTAGGGGCTACACCTTC. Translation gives CASSPPEGQGRGYTF.

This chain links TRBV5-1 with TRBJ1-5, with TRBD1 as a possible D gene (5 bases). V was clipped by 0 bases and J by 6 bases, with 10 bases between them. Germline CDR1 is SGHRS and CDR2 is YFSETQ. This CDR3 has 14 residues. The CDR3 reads CASSLGQGSQPQHF. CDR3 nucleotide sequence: TGCGCCAGCAGCTTGGGGCAGGGAAGTCAGCCCCAGCATTTT.

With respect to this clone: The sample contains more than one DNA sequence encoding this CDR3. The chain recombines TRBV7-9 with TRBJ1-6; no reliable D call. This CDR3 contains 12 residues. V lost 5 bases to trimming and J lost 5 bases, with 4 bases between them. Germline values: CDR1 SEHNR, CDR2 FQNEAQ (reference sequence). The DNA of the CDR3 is TGTGCCAGCAGCCTAGATAATTCACCCCTCCACTTT. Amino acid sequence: CASSLDNSPLHF.

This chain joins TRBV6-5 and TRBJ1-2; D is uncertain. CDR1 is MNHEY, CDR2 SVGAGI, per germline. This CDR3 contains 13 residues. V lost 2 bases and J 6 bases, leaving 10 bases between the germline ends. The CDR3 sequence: CASSYRDGNGYTF. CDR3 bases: TGTGCCAGCAGTTACCGAGACGGAAATGGCTACACCTTC.

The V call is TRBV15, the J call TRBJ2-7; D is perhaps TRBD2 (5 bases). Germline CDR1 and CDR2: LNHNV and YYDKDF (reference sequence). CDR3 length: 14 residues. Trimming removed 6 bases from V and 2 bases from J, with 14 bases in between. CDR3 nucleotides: TGTGCCACCAGTGGGCTAGCCGGAACCTACGAGCAGTACTTC. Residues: CATSGLAGTYEQYF.

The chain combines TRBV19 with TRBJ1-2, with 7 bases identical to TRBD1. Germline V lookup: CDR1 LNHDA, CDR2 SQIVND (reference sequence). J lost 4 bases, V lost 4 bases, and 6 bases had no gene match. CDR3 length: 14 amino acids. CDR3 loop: CASSTNRGGYGYTF. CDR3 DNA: TGTGCCAGTAGTACAAACAGGGGCGGCTATGGCTACACCTTC.

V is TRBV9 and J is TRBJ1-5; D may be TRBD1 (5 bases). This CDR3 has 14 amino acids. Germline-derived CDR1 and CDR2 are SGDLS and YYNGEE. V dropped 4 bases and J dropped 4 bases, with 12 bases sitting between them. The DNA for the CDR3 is TGTGCCAGCAGCTCCCTGGGGGGGAATCAGCCCCAGCATTTT. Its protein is CASSSLGGNQPQHF.

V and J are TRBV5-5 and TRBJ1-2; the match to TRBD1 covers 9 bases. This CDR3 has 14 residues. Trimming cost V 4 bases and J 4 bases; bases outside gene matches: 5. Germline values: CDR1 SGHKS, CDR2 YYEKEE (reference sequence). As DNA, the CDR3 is TGTGCCAGCAGCCCTGGACAGGGGCCCTATGGCTACACCTTC. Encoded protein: CASSPGQGPYGYTF. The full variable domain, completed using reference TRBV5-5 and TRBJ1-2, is DAGVTQSPTHLIKTRGQQVTLRCSPISGHKSVSWYQQVLGQGPQFIFQYYEKEERGRGNFPDRFSARQFPNYSSELNVNALLLGDSALYLCASSPGQGPYGYTFGSGTRLTVV.

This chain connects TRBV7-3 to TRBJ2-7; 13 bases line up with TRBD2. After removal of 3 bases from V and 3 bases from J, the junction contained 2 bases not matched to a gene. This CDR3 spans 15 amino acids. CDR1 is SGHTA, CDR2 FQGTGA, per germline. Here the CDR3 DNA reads TGTGCCAGCAGCTTGGGACTAGCGGGGATCTACGAGCAGTACTTC. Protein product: CASSLGLAGIYEQYF.

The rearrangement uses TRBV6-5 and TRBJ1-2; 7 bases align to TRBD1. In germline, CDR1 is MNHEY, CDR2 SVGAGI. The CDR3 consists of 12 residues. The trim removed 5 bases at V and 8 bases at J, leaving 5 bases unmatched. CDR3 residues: CASSPQGNGYTF. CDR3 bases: TGTGCCAGCAGTCCACAGGGGAACGGCTACACCTTC.

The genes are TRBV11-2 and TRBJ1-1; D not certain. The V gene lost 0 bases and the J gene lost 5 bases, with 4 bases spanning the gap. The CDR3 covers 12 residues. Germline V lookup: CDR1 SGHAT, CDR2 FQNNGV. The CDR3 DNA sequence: TGTGCCAGCAGCTTAGACGGAACTGAAGCTTTCTTT. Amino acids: CASSLDGTEAFF.

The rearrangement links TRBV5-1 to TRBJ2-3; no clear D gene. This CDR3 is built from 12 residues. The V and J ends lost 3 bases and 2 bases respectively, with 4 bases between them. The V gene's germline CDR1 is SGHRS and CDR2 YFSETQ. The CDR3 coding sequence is TGCGCCAGCAGCTCATTCACAGATACGCAGTATTTT. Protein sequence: CASSSFTDTQYF.

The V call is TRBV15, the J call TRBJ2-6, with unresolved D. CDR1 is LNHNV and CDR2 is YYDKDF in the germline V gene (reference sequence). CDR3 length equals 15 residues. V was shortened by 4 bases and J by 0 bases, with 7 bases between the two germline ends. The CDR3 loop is CATSKDLSGANVLTF. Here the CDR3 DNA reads TGTGCCACCAGCAAGGACCTCTCTGGGGCCAACGTCCTGACTTTC. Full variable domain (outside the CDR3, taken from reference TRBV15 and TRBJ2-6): DAMVIQNPRYQVTQFGKPVTLSCSQTLNHNVMYWYQQKSSQAPKLLFHYYDKDFNNEADTPDNFQSRRPNTSFCFLDIRSPGLGDTAMYLCATSKDLSGANVLTFGAGSRLTVL.

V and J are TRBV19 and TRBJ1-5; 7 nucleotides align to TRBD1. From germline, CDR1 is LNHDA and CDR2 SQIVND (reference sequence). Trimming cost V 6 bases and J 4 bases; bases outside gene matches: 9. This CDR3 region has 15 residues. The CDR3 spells CASSLSTGSNQPQHF. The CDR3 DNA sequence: TGTGCCAGTAGCCTATCGACAGGGTCAAATCAGCCCCAGCATTTT.

The DNA for the CDR3 is TGTGCCACCAGCAGAACCGGGACAGGGGAAGTTAATTCACCCCTCCACTTT. Its translation: CATSRTGTGEVNSPLHF. V is TRBV15 and J is TRBJ1-6, with TRBD1 identical over 10 bases. The trim removed 2 bases at V and 6 bases at J, leaving 7 bases unmatched. This CDR3 region has 17 residues. Germline V gene sequence: CDR1 LNHNV, CDR2 YYDKDF (reference sequence).

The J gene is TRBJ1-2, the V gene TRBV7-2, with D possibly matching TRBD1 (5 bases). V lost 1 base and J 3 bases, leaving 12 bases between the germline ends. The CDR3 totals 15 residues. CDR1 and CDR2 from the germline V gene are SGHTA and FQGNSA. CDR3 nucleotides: TGTGCCAGCAGCTTAGTGGGGGTGACCGACTATGGCTACACCTTC. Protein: CASSLVGVTDYGYTF.

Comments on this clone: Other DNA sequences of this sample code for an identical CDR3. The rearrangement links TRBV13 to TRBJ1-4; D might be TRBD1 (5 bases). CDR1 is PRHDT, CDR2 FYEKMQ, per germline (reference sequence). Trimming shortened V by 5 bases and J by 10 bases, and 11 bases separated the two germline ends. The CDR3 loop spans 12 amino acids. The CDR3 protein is CASSLMGGKLFF. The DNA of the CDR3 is TGTGCCAGCAGCCTTATGGGGGGAAAACTGTTTTTT.

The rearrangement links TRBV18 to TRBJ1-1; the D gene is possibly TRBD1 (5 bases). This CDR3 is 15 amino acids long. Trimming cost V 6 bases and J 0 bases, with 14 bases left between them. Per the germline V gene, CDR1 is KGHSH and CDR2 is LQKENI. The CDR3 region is CASSPTGPMNTEAFF. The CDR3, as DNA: TGTGCCAGCTCCCCCACAGGTCCTATGAACACTGAAGCTTTCTTT.